The source of this TCR beta chain is a study of cytomegalovirus exposure and HLA in healthy donors. Points from the study as a whole: Highly shared sequence variants in one cluster were likely a sequencing artifact. Researchers counted 150 to 200 TCR beta chains as cytomegalovirus-associated. Sequencing depth roughly uniform across donors was assumed in presence/absence analyses. Productive rates of about 87% or about 30% were seen for most TCR beta V segments in an earlier analysis.

Note on this clone: Its antigen is unknown.

PCR involved 60 Vbeta and 13 Jbeta primers. Measured with immunoSEQ multiplex PCR; TCRdb has only the in-frame clones, and not every one. The data contain approximately 220,000 clones, more than 75% of them seen just once; the ten biggest clones take up about 6.1%. Trimming took off 7 bases at V and 6 bases at J, with 12 bases between the two ends. The CDR3 sequence is 12 residues long. Germline V CDR1 and CDR2: MNHEY, SVGAGI. The sequenced material came from PBMCs. This TCR came from a man aged 40-49 years in good health and CMV-seropositive. This rearrangement joins TRBV6-5 to TRBJ1-2; no definite D call. CDR3 loop: CASMTPGNGYTF. In DNA, the CDR3 is TGTGCCAGCATGACCCCCGGGAATGGCTACACCTTC.